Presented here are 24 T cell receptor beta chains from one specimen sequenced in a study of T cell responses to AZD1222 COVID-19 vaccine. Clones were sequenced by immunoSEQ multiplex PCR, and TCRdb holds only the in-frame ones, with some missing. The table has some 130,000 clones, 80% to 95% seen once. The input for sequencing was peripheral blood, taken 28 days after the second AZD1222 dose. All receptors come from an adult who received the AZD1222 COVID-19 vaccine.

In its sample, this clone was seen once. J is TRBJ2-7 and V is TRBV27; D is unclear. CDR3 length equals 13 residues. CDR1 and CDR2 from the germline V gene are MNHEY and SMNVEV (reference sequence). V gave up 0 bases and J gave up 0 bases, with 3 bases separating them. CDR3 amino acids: CASSLSASYEQYF. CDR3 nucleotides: TGTGCCAGCAGTTTATCGGCCTCCTACGAGCAGTACTTC.

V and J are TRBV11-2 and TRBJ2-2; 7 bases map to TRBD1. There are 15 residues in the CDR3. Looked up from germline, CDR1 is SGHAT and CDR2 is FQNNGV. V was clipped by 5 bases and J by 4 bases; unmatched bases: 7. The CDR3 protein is CASSREGAGTGELFF. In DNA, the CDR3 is TGTGCCAGCAGCCGCGAGGGGGCTGGCACCGGGGAGCTGTTTTTT.

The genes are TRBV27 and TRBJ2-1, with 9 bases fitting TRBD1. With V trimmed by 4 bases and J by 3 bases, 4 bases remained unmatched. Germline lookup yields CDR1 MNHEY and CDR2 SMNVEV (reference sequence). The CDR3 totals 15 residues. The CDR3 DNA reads TGTGCCAGCAGTTCCGGGACAGGGTACTACAATGAGCAGTTCTTC. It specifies CASSSGTGYYNEQFF.

The chain's CDR3 is CASSNGQVYEQYF. CDR3 in DNA: TGTGCCAGCTCAAACGGACAGGTCTACGAGCAGTACTTC. J is TRBJ2-7 and V is TRBV18; 7 bases are shared with TRBD1. Germline CDR1 is KGHSH and CDR2 is LQKENI. Germline trimming cut 5 bases from V and 3 bases from J; bases unmatched to any gene: 4. The CDR3 totals 13 residues.

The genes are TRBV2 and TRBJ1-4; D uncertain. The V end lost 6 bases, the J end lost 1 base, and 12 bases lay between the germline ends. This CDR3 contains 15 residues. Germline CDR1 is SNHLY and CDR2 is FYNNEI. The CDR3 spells CASRAVAGTNEKLFF. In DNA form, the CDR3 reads TGTGCCAGCAGGGCTGTCGCGGGAACTAATGAAAAACTGTTTTTT.

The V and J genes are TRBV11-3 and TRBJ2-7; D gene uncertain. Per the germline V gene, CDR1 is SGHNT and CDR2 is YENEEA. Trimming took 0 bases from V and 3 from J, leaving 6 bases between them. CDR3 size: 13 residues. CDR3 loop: CASSLDRVYEQYF. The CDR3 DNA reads TGTGCCAGCAGCTTAGATCGCGTCTACGAGCAGTACTTC.

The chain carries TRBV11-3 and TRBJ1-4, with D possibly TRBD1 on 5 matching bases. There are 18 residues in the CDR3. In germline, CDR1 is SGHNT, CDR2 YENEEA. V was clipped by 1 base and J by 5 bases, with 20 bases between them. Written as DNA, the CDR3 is TGTGCCAGCAGCTTAGGCCTCGGGTCAGTTGGGGGGAATGAAAAACTGTTTTTT. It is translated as CASSLGLGSVGGNEKLFF.

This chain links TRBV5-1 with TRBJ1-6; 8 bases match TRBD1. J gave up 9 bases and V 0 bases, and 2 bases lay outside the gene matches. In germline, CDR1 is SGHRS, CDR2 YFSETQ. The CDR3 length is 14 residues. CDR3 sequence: CASSLEQGGSPLHF. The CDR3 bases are TGCGCCAGCAGCTTGGAACAGGGGGGTTCACCCCTCCACTTT.

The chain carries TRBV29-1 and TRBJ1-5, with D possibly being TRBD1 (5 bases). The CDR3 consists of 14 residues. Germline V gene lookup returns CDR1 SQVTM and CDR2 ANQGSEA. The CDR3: CSVGGANGNQPQHF. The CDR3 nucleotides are TGCAGTGTCGGAGGGGCGAATGGCAATCAGCCCCAGCATTTT. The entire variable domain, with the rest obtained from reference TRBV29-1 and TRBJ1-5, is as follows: SAVISQKPSRDICQRGTSLTIQCQVDSQVTMMFWYRQQPGQSLTLIATANQGSEATYESGFVIDKFPISRPNLTFSTLTVSNMSPEDSSIYLCSVGGANGNQPQHFGDGTRLSIL.

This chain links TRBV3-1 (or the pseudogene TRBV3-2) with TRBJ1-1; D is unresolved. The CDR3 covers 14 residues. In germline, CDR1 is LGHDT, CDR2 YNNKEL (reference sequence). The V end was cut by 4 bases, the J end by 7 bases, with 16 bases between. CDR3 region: CASSRVRGRSEAFF. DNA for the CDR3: TGTGCCAGCAGCCGTGTACGGGGAAGGAGTGAAGCTTTCTTT.

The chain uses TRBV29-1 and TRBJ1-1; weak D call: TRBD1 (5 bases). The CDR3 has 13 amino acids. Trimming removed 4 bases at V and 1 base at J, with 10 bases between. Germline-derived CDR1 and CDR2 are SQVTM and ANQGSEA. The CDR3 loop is CSVAVGGNTEAFF. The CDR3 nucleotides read TGCAGCGTTGCGGTTGGGGGGAACACTGAAGCTTTCTTT.

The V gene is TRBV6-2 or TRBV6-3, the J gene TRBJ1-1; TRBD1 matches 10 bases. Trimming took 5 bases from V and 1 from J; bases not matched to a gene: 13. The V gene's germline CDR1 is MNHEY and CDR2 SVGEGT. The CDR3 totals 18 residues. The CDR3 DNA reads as TGTGCCAGCAGTCCGCTCCAGGGACAGGGGTATAAGAACACTGAAGCTTTCTTT. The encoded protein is CASSPLQGQGYKNTEAFF.

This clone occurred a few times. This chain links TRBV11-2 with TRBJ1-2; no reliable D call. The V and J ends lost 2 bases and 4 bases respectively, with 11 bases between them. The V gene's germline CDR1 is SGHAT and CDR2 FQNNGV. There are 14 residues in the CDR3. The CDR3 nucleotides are TGTGCCAGCAGCTTATACGCAGCTTTCTATGGCTACACCTTC. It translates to CASSLYAAFYGYTF.

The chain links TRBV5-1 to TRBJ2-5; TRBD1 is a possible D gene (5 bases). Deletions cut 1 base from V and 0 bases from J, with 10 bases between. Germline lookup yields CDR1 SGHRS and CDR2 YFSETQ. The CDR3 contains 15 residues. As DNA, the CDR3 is TGCGCCAGCAGCTTGAGTGACAGAAACCAAGAGACCCAGTACTTC. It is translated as CASSLSDRNQETQYF.

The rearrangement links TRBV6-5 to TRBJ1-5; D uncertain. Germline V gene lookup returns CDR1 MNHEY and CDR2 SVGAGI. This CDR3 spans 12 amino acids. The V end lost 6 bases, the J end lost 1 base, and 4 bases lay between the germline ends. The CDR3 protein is CASRQSNQPQHF. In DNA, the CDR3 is TGTGCCAGCAGACAAAGCAATCAGCCCCAGCATTTT.

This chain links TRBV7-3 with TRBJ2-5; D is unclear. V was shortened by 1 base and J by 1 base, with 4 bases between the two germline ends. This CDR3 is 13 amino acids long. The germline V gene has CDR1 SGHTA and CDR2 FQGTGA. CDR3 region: CASSLRLQETQYF. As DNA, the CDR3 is TGTGCCAGCAGCTTAAGGCTCCAAGAGACCCAGTACTTC.

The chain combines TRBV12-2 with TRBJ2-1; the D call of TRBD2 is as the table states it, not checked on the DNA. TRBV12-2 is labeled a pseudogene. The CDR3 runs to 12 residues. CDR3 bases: TGTGCAAGTCGCTTTGCCGGGAATGAGCAGTTCTTC. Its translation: CASRFAGNEQFF.

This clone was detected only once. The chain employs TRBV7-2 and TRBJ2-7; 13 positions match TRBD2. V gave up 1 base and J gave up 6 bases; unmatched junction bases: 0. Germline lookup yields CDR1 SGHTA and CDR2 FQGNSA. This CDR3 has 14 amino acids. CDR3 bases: TGTGCCAGCAGCTTAGGGACTAGCGGGAGCGAGCAGTACTTC. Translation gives CASSLGTSGSEQYF.

CDR3 protein: CASTNRYYGYTF. The CDR3 DNA reads as TGTGCCAGCACTAACAGATACTATGGCTACACCTTC. The chain has TRBV28 and TRBJ1-2; D is undetermined. The CDR3 spans 12 residues. V was trimmed by 7 bases and J by 3 bases, leaving 9 bases between them. Germline CDR1 and CDR2: MDHEN and SYDVKM.

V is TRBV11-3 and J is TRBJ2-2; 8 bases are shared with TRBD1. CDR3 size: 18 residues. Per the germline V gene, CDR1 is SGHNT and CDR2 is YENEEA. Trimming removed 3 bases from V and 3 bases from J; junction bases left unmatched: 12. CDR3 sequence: CASSFNRGSFYHTGELFF. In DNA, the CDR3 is TGTGCCAGCAGCTTTAACAGGGGGTCCTTTTATCACACCGGGGAGCTGTTTTTT.

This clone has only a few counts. The CDR3 bases are TGCGCCAGCAGCTTGATAGGATCTCGGGTTAACGCTGAAGCTTTCTTT. This gives the protein CASSLIGSRVNAEAFF. J is TRBJ1-1 and V is TRBV5-1; D remains ambiguous. Germline CDR1 is SGHRS and CDR2 is YFSETQ. V was cut by 1 base and J by 6 bases, with 19 bases left in between. The CDR3 spans 16 residues.

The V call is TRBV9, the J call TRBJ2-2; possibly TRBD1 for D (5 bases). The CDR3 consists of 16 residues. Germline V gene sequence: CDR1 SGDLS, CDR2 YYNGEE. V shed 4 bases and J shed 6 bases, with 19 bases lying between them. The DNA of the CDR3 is TGTGCCAGCAGCACTCGAGACAGTCGCGTGGCCGGGGAGCTGTTTTTT. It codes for CASSTRDSRVAGELFF.

CDR3 DNA: TGTGCCAGCAGTTTCGTTAGAAACACTGAAGCTTTCTTT. It encodes CASSFVRNTEAFF. This chain connects TRBV27 to TRBJ1-1; D unclear. V was clipped by 3 bases and J by 2 bases, with 7 bases between them. Per the germline V gene, CDR1 is MNHEY and CDR2 is SMNVEV (reference sequence). CDR3 size: 13 residues.

The CDR3 is CASSPAEGRFKDTEAFF. Written as DNA, the CDR3 is TGTGCCAGCAGTCCCGCCGAGGGCAGGTTTAAGGACACTGAAGCTTTCTTT. The chain uses TRBV6-6 and TRBJ1-1; no definite D call. The germline V gene encodes CDR1 MNHNY and CDR2 SVGAGI (reference sequence). Deletions cut 5 bases from V and 3 bases from J, with 22 bases between. The CDR3 is 17 amino acids.